This passage covers 6 T cell receptor beta chains from one sample sequenced in a study of CD8+ T cells in alopecia areata. As for treatment: oral pan-JAK inhibitor, 5-10 mg twice daily. The sequencing template was cDNA reverse transcribed from extracted RNA. Sequencing used immunoSEQ multiplex PCR; TCRdb keeps in-frame clones, though not all of them. This sample has about 180,000 clones, with roughly half found just once. This specimen consisted of CD8+ T cells sorted from blood, obtained around week 54, from a patient treated with tofacitinib. All receptors derive from a human donor with alopecia areata.

The gene calls are TRBV19 and TRBJ1-2; no clear D gene. V dropped 6 bases and J dropped 5 bases, with 13 bases sitting between them. The germline V gene encodes CDR1 LNHDA and CDR2 SQIVND (reference sequence). This CDR3 contains 13 residues. The CDR3 DNA follows: TGTGCCAGTAGCCGGGTGGGCAGGTATGGCTACACCTTC. It specifies CASSRVGRYGYTF.

This clone has just one count. The chain uses TRBV15 and TRBJ1-1; D uncertain. Germline V gene sequence: CDR1 LNHNV, CDR2 YYDKDF (reference sequence). V was trimmed by 1 base and J by 1 base, leaving 10 bases between them. The CDR3 totals 15 residues. The CDR3 here is CATSRVPEGNTEAFF. The CDR3 nucleotides are TGTGCCACCAGCAGAGTCCCGGAGGGGAACACTGAAGCTTTCTTT. Combining the CDR3 with reference TRBV15 and TRBJ1-1 gives the whole variable domain DAMVIQNPRYQVTQFGKPVTLSCSQTLNHNVMYWYQQKSSQAPKLLFHYYDKDFNNEADTPDNFQSRRPNTSFCFLDIRSPGLGDTAMYLCATSRVPEGNTEAFFGQGTRLTVV.

The CDR3 spells CASSFTDIGYTF. Here the CDR3 DNA reads TGTGCCAGCAGCTTTACCGACATCGGCTACACCTTC. The chain joins TRBV13 to TRBJ1-2, with D uncertain. Trimming left V 3 bases short and J 8 bases short, with 10 bases between. This CDR3 is 12 amino acids long. The germline CDR1 and CDR2 sequences are PRHDT and FYEKMQ (reference sequence). Full variable domain (outside the CDR3, taken from reference TRBV13 and TRBJ1-2): AAGVIQSPRHLIKEKRETATLKCYPIPRHDTVYWYQQGPGQDPQFLISFYEKMQSDKGSIPDRFSAQQFSDYHSELNMSSLELGDSALYFCASSFTDIGYTFGSGTRLTVV.

V is TRBV5-1 and J is TRBJ2-5, with D possibly being TRBD1 (5 bases). Trimming cost V 4 bases and J 2 bases, with 9 bases left between them. The CDR3 runs to 13 residues. CDR1 and CDR2 from the germline V gene are SGHRS and YFSETQ. The CDR3 loop is CASSTTVQETQYF. CDR3 DNA sequence: TGCGCCAGCAGCACGACAGTACAAGAGACCCAGTACTTC.

V and J are TRBV5-6 and TRBJ2-6; D perhaps matches TRBD1 (6 bases). V was cut by 3 bases and J by 2 bases, with 6 bases left in between. The CDR3 consists of 14 residues. Germline loops: CDR1 SGHDT, CDR2 YYEEEE. The CDR3 DNA reads TGTGCCAGCAGCTGGGGGCCTGGGGCCAACGTCCTGACTTTC. Its translation is CASSWGPGANVLTF.

This chain uses TRBV4-1 with TRBJ1-1; D is perhaps TRBD1 (5 bases). Germline V lookup: CDR1 MGHRA, CDR2 YSYEKL. Trimming removed 1 base from V and 4 bases from J, with 13 bases in between. This CDR3 region has 15 residues. DNA of the CDR3: TGCGCCAGCAGCCAAGTCCCCGGGGGAGGCACTGAAGCTTTCTTT. Encoded protein: CASSQVPGGGTEAFF.